A selection of T cell receptor beta chains follows, all from one sample in a study of T cell changes during pregnancy in multiple sclerosis. The assay was immunoSEQ multiplex PCR, and TCRdb's table has in-frame clones only and misses some. This repertoire shows about 22,000 clones, less than 95% found once; its top ten account for 0.55% to 0.8%. The input for sequencing was CD4+ T cells from peripheral blood mononuclear cells, taken in the third trimester of pregnancy. The receptors stem from a female donor with multiple sclerosis, enrolled in a pregnancy study. Each CDR3 is given with its conserved first and last residue. The D gene is left open where the match is weak. Rows may omit the clone size; those that give it use once, few, many or a size class.

V	size	D	J	DNA	CDR3
TRBV5-6	-	-	TRBJ2-7	TGTGCCAGCAGCTTGTTTGTAGAGACTTCCTACGAGCAGTACTTC	CASSLFVETSYEQYF
TRBV5-1	once	TRBD2	TRBJ2-5	TGCGCCAGCAGCCGCGGGACTAGCGGGGGAGAGACCCAGTACTTC	CASSRGTSGGETQYF
TRBV5-1	-	-	TRBJ2-3	TGCGCCAGCAGCTTTAGGAGCGCAAGCACAGATACGCAGTATTTT	CASSFRSASTDTQYF
TRBV28	-	TRBD1	TRBJ1-4	TGTGCCAGCAGCCTTGGGGGGACAGGGGAGGGAGAAAAACTGTTTTTT	CASSLGGTGEGEKLFF
TRBV5-4	-	TRBD1	TRBJ2-7	TGTGCCAGCAGCTTGGCCAGGGACAGGGGCCACGAGCAGTACTTC	CASSLARDRGHEQYF
TRBV29-1	-	TRBD1	TRBJ2-4	TGCAGCGTTGCACAGGGGGCAGGAAACATTCAGTACTTC	CSVAQGAGNIQYF
TRBV10-1	-	TRBD1	TRBJ1-5	TGCGCCAGCAGGGATCCGGACAGGACTCATCAGCCCCAGCATTTT	CASRDPDRTHQPQHF
TRBV6-1	-	-	TRBJ1-5	TGTGCCAGCAGTGCTACAGGGAGCAATCAGCCCCAGCATTTT	CASSATGSNQPQHF
TRBV7-2	-	-	TRBJ2-7	TGTGCCAGCAGCTTACAAAGGAGCTACGAGCAGTACTTC	CASSLQRSYEQYF
TRBV5-1	once	TRBD2	TRBJ2-1	TGCGCCAGCAGCCCGGCTAGCGGGGGGGCCTCCTACAATGAGCAGTTCTTC	CASSPASGGASYNEQFF
TRBV10-1	-	-	TRBJ2-7	TGCGCCAGCAGTGAGTTCAGATCCTACGAGCAGTACTTC	CASSEFRSYEQYF
TRBV6-5	-	-	TRBJ2-7	TGTGCCAGCAGAAACACAGGGTACGAGCAGTACTTC	CASRNTGYEQYF
TRBV4-2	-	TRBD1	TRBJ1-1	TGTGCCAGCAGCCAGTCCGGACAGGGGGCTTTCTTT	CASSQSGQGAFF
TRBV6-5	-	-	TRBJ1-4	TGTGCCAGCAGTTACTCCCACGGGGGAGGGGAAAAACTGTTTTTT	CASSYSHGGGEKLFF
TRBV6-5	-	-	TRBJ2-2	TGTGCCAGCAGTTATAACAGGAACACCGGGGAGCTGTTTTTT	CASSYNRNTGELFF
TRBV6-1	-	TRBD1	TRBJ1-5	TGTGCCACCAAACCGGGACAGGGCGGGCAGCCCCAGCATTTT	CATKPGQGGQPQHF
TRBV5-1	-	-	TRBJ2-3	TGCGCCAGCAGCATTAATAGAGGCGGGTCAGATACGCAGTATTTT	CASSINRGGSDTQYF
TRBV2	-	-	TRBJ2-2	TGTGCCAGCAGTGCGACAGGCGCGGGGGAGCTGTTTTTT	CASSATGAGELFF
TRBV7-8	-	-	TRBJ1-1	TGTGCCAGCAGCTTAGTATTGGCGAACACTGAAGCTTTCTTT	CASSLVLANTEAFF
TRBV30	-	-	TRBJ1-1	TGTGCCTGGAGTGGGGCACACTTCCCGAACACTGAAGCTTTCTTT	CAWSGAHFPNTEAFF
TRBV2	-	TRBD1	TRBJ2-7	TGTGCCAGCAGTGTGATTAGACAGGGGGCAAGGGAGCAGTACTTC	CASSVIRQGAREQYF
TRBV6-1	-	TRBD1	TRBJ1-6	TGTGCCAGCAGATATATCACAGGGGGCCGACCCCTCCACTTT	CASRYITGGRPLHF
TRBV18	-	TRBD2	TRBJ2-3	TGTGCCAGCTCACCACCGACCCTAGCGGGGGGGCGCACAGATACGCAGTATTTT	CASSPPTLAGGRTDTQYF
TRBV19	-	TRBD2	TRBJ2-1	TGTGCCAGTAGTAAACTAGCGGGGGGTCAGTTTGAGCAGTTCTTC	CASSKLAGGQFEQFF
TRBV9	-	TRBD1	TRBJ2-1	TGTGCCAGCAGCAATGCACAGGGGGCGCGAAGGGATGAGCAGTTCTTC	CASSNAQGARRDEQFF
TRBV18	-	-	TRBJ1-1	TGTGCCAGCTCACCTCGTCTGAACACTGAAGCTTTCTTT	CASSPRLNTEAFF
TRBV5-6	-	-	TRBJ2-5	TGTGCCAGCGGGTCTTGGCGGCCCCAAGAGACCCAGTACTTC	CASGSWRPQETQYF
TRBV29-1	-	TRBD1	TRBJ2-1	TGCAGCGTCCTAAGGGGACAGGGGGTACGTGAGCAGTTCTTC	CSVLRGQGVREQFF
TRBV11-2	-	-	TRBJ2-7	TGTGCCAGCAGCTTAAGGCCCGGGACAAGCTCCTACGAGCAGTACTTC	CASSLRPGTSSYEQYF
TRBV7-3	-	TRBD1	TRBJ2-1	TGTGCCAGCAGCTTAGGGGCAGGGGGATACAATGAGCAGTTCTTC	CASSLGAGGYNEQFF
TRBV11-2	-	TRBD1	TRBJ2-5	TGTGCCAGCAGCCCCTGGACAGGGCAAGAGACCCAGTACTTC	CASSPWTGQETQYF
TRBV28	-	-	TRBJ1-5	TGTGCCAGCACACCCGGGGGGAGAAATCAGCCCCAGCATTTT	CASTPGGRNQPQHF
TRBV18	few	-	TRBJ1-2	TGTGCCAGCTCACCCCGGTCGCACACCTTC	CASSPRSHTF
TRBV2	-	-	TRBJ1-5	TGTGCCAGCCTTCAGGATAGCAATCAGCCCCAGCATTTT	CASLQDSNQPQHF
TRBV7-3	-	TRBD2	TRBJ2-1	TGTGCCAGCAGCCCCCGGGCTAGCGGGGGGGCGAGTCGGTACAATGAGCAGTTCTTC	CASSPRASGGASRYNEQFF
TRBV19	-	-	TRBJ1-5	TGTGCCAGTTCCACGGGGACAAGGTTCAATCAGCCCCAGCATTTT	CASSTGTRFNQPQHF
TRBV2	-	TRBD1	TRBJ2-1	TGTGCCAGCAGTTCGCCGGGACAGGGTATCAATGAGCAGTTCTTC	CASSSPGQGINEQFF
TRBV6-1	-	-	TRBJ2-7	TGTGCCAGCAGTGAAGAACGACTACTCTCCTCCTACGAGCAGTACTTC	CASSEERLLSSYEQYF
TRBV19	-	-	TRBJ1-2	TGTGCCAGTAGATGGGCAGGGCCCTCTTATGGCTACACCTTC	CASRWAGPSYGYTF
TRBV5-4	once	TRBD1	TRBJ2-2	TGTGCCAGCAGCTCCGGAGGGACAGGGGGAACCGGGGAGCTGTTTTTT	CASSSGGTGGTGELFF
TRBV5-6	-	-	TRBJ1-5	TGTGCCAGCAGCTTTACAGGACCTAGCAATCAGCCCCAGCATTTT	CASSFTGPSNQPQHF
TRBV7-2	-	-	TRBJ2-2	TGTGCCAGCAGTACGGGACAAACTAACACCGGGGAGCTGTTTTTT	CASSTGQTNTGELFF
TRBV2	-	TRBD1	TRBJ1-5	TGTGCCAGCACTACCGGGACAGGGATCAAGCCCCAGCATTTT	CASTTGTGIKPQHF
TRBV5-3	once	-	TRBJ1-4	TGTGCCAGAAGCCAGTACGGGGGGACTAATGAAAAACTGTTTTTT	CARSQYGGTNEKLFF
TRBV7-3	-	-	TRBJ2-3	TGTGCCAGCAGCTTAGAGATTAGGGGGGGCCCCCCAGATACGCAGTATTTT	CASSLEIRGGPPDTQYF
TRBV6-5	-	-	TRBJ2-7	TGTGCCAGCAGCTTCGAAGGGGCTAGGAACGAGCAGTACTTC	CASSFEGARNEQYF
TRBV7-9	-	TRBD2	TRBJ2-2	TGTGCCAGCAGCTCTAGCGGGGGCACCGGGGAGCTGTTTTTT	CASSSSGGTGELFF
TRBV30	-	TRBD1	TRBJ1-5	TGTGCCTGGCAGGGGGGAGCGAGCAATCAGCCCCAGCATTTT	CAWQGGASNQPQHF
TRBV7-8	-	-	TRBJ2-1	TGTGCCAGCAGCCTTAGCCCTGGGCGGGGGCCAGACAATGAGCAGTTCTTC	CASSLSPGRGPDNEQFF
TRBV7-2	-	-	TRBJ2-7	TGTGCCAGCAGCACACACCGGGACAAATCCTACGAGCAGTACTTC	CASSTHRDKSYEQYF
TRBV18	-	TRBD1	TRBJ1-4	TGTGCCAGCTCAATAGTGATGACAGGGGTCGATGAAAAACTGTTTTTT	CASSIVMTGVDEKLFF
TRBV7-2	few	-	TRBJ2-1	TGTGCCAGCAGCCGCGACTCTCAATCCTACAATGAGCAGTTCTTC	CASSRDSQSYNEQFF
TRBV6-6	-	TRBD2	TRBJ2-2	TGTGCCAGCAGTCTGACTAGCGGGCTCACCGGGGAGCTGTTTTTT	CASSLTSGLTGELFF
TRBV6-1	-	-	TRBJ2-1	TGTGCCAGCAGTGAGGGGGGTGAGCAGTTCTTC	CASSEGGEQFF
TRBV2	-	-	TRBJ2-1	TGTGCCACCAGTTCCCTGAGCTCCTACAATGAGCAGTTCTTC	CATSSLSSYNEQFF
TRBV28	-	-	TRBJ1-1	TGTGCCAGCAGTTCCTCGGGACTTCCGAACACTGAAGCTTTCTTT	CASSSSGLPNTEAFF
TRBV5-6	-	TRBD1	TRBJ1-2	TGTGCCAGCAGCCCCCCGGACAGGGGTAATGGCTACACCTTC	CASSPPDRGNGYTF
TRBV18	-	-	TRBJ1-2	TGTGCCAGCTCACCACCGGGGCGGTCTCCTAACTATGGCTACACCTTC	CASSPPGRSPNYGYTF
TRBV5-1	-	TRBD1	TRBJ1-2	TGCGCCAGCAGCAACCTACAGGGGAGAAACTCTGGCTACACCTTC	CASSNLQGRNSGYTF
TRBV7-9	-	TRBD1	TRBJ2-2	TGTGCCAGCAGCCTCCGGACAGGGACTTACACCGGGGAGCTGTTTTTT	CASSLRTGTYTGELFF